A single T cell receptor beta chain is shown here with its context. These data belong to a study of blood T cell repertoires in COVID-19. The overall study: Researchers got acute and convalescent COVID-19 samples from the United States, Italy and Spain.

The CDR3 loop spans 15 amino acids. The method was immunoSEQ multiplex PCR; TCRdb's version includes in-frame clones alone and lacks a portion of them. The sample shows approximately 200,000 clones, 88% of them seen only once. The chain has TRBV12-1 and TRBJ2-5; TRBD2, the table's D call, lacks a check against the DNA. TRBV12-1 is classified as a pseudogene. The sequence was obtained from a woman aged 25-40 years with acute or convalescent COVID-19. Sequencing was done on a sample of peripheral blood. CDR3 nucleotides: TGTGCCAGCAGCTTTTTTGACGGGGGACAAGAGACCCAGTACTTC. It translates to CASSFFDGGQETQYF.